This T cell receptor (beta chain) was identified during a study of blood T cell repertoires in COVID-19. Across the whole study: Italy, Spain and the United States were the sources of the convalescent and acute COVID-19 samples. T cells, B-cell-depleted T cells, or PBMCs provided the cDNA or gDNA that served as material.

CDR1 and CDR2 (germline): MDHEN, SYDVKM. CDR3 length: 14 amino acids. Measured with immunoSEQ multiplex PCR; TCRdb has only the in-frame clones, and not every one. The sample contains fewer than 250,000 clones, approximately 80% of which appear only once. The clonotype comes from a man aged 25-45 years with active or convalescent COVID-19. What was sequenced was peripheral blood. V is TRBV28 and J is TRBJ1-3; perhaps TRBD1 as D (5 bases). This chain's CDR3 is CAHKSGVLGNTIYF. The CDR3 DNA is TGTGCTCATAAGTCGGGGGTTCTTGGAAACACCATATATTTT.